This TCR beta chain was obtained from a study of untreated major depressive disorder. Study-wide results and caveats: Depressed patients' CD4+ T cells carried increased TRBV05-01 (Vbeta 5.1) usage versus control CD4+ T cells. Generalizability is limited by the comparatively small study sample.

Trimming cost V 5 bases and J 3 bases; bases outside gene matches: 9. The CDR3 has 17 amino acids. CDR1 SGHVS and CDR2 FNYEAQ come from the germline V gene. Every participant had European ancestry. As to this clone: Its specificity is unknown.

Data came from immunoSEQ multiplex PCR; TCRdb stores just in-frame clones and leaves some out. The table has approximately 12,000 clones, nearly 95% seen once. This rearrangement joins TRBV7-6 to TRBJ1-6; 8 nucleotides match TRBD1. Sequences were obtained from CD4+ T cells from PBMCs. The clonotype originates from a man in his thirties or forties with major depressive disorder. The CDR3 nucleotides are TGTGCCAGCAGCGACTCCCCGGGACAGGTCTATAATTCACCCCTCCACTTT. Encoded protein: CASSDSPGQVYNSPLHF.